Listed here is a single TCR beta chain. This record comes from a study of blood T cells in healthy people across ages. Alongside a J-beta primer mix, a sample-barcoded 5' primer served in a second PCR lasting roughly 6 to 12 cycles. Tags on each cDNA molecule came from a template-switch adaptor with 12 random nucleotides. TCRdb processed the 5' RACE reads anew with MiXCR; each CDR3 protein has one entry. The sample has hundreds of thousands of distinct CDR3 sequences, roughly half seen once. Germline V lookup: CDR1 ENHRY, CDR2 SYGVKD. This CDR3 has 14 residues. J lost 4 bases, V lost 6 bases, and 6 bases had no gene match. All donors came from Russia, were Caucasian and healthy, and spanned ages about 6 to 100. Each sample yielded at least 6 million isolated PBMCs. Extractions gave at least 5.5 micrograms of total RNA per sample.

The TCR sequence derives from a man aged 60-69 years in good health. The chain links TRBV10-3 to TRBJ2-7; the match to TRBD1 covers 10 bases. Sequenced: blood. The CDR3 DNA follows: TGTGCCATCAGCCGGGACAGGGGTTCTTACGAGCAGTACTTC. Protein: CAISRDRGSYEQYF.